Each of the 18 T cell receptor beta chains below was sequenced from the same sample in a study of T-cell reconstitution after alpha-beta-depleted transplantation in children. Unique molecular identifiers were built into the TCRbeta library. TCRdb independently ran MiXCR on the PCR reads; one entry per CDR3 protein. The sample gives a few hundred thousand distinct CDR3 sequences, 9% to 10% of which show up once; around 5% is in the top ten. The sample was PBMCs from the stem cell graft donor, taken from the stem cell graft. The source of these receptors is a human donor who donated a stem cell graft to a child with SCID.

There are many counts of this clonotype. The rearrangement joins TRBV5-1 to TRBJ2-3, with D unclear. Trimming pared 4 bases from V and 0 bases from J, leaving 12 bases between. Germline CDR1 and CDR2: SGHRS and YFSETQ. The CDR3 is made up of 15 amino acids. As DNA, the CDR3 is TGCGCCAGCAGCGGACGGATAGCTAGCACAGATACGCAGTATTTT. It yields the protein CASSGRIASTDTQYF.

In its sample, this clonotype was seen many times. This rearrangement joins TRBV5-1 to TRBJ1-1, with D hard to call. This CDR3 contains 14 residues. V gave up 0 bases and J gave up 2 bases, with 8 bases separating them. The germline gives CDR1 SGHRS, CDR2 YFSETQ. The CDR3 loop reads CASSLAMANTEAFF. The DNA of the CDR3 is TGCGCCAGCAGCTTGGCCATGGCAAACACTGAAGCTTTCTTT.

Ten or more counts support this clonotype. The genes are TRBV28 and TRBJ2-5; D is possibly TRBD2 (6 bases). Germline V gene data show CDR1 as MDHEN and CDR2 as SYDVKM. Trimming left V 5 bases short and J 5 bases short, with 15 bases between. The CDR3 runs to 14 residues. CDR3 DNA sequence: TGTGCCAGCAGTCAGCTAACTAGCTTGGAGACCCAGTACTTC. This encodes CASSQLTSLETQYF.

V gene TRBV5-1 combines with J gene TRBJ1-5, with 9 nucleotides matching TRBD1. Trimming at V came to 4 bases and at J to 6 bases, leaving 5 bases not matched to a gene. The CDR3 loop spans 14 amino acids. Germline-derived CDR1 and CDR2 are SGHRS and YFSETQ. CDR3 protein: CASSPGTGSQPQHF. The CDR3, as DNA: TGCGCCAGCAGCCCAGGGACAGGGAGTCAGCCCCAGCATTTT.

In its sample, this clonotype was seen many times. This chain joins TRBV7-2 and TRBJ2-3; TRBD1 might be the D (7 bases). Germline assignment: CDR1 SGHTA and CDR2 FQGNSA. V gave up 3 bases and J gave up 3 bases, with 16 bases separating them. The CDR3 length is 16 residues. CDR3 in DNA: TGTGCCAGCAGCTTTTTAGGAGGGGGCGGTACAGATACGCAGTATTTT. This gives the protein CASSFLGGGGTDTQYF.

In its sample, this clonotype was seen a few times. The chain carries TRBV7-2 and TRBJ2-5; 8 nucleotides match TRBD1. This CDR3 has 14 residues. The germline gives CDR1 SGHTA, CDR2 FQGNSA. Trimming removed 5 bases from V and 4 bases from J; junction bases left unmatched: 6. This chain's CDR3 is CASSIGQGRETQYF. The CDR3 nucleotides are TGTGCCAGCAGCATTGGACAGGGAAGAGAGACCCAGTACTTC.

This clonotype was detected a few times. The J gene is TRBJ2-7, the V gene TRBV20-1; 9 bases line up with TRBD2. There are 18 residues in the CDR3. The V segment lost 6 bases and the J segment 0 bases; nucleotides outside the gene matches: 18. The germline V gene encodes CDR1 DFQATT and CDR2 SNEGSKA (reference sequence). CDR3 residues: CSAQEWASGAQPSYEQYF. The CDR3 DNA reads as TGCAGTGCCCAGGAGTGGGCTAGCGGGGCCCAACCCTCCTACGAGCAGTACTTC.

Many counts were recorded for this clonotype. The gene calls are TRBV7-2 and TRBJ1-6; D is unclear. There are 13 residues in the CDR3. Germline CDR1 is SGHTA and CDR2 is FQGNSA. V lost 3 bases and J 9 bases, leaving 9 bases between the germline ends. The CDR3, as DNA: TGTGCCAGCAGCTTGGATCGGCTTTCACCCCTCCACTTT. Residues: CASSLDRLSPLHF.

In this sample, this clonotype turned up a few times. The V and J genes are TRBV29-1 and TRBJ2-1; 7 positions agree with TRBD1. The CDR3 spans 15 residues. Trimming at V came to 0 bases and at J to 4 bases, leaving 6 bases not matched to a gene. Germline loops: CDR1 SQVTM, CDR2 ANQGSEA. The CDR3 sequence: CSVEDARQGYNEQFF. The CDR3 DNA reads TGCAGCGTTGAAGATGCTAGACAGGGATACAATGAGCAGTTCTTC.

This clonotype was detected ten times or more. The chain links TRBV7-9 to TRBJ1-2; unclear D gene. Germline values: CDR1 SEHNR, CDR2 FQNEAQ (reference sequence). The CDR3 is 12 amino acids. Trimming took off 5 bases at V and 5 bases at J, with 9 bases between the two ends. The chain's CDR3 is CASSGVGYGYTF. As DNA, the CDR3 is TGTGCCAGCAGCGGGGTGGGATATGGCTACACCTTC.

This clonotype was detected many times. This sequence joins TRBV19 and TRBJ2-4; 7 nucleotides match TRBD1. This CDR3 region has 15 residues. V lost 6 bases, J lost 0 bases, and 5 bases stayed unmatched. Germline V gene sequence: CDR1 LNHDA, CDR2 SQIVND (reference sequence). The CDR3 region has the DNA TGTGCCAGTAGAGGGACAGACTTAGCCAAAAACATTCAGTACTTC. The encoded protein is CASRGTDLAKNIQYF.

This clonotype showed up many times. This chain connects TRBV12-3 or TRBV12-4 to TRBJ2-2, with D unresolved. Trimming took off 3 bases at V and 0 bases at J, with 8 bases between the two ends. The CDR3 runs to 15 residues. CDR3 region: CASSLSGTNTGELFF. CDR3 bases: TGTGCCAGCAGTTTGTCCGGTACGAACACCGGGGAGCTGTTTTTT.

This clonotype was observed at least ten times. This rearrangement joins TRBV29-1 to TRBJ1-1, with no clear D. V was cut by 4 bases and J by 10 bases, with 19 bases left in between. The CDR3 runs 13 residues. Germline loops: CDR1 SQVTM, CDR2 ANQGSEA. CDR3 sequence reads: CSVAHHQGPGAFF. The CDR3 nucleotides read TGCAGCGTTGCCCACCACCAAGGGCCGGGAGCTTTCTTT.

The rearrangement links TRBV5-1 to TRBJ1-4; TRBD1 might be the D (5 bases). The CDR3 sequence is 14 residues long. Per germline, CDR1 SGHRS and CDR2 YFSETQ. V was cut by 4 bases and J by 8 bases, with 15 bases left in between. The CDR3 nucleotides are TGCGCCAGCAGCAAGACAGCTATACGGGAAAAACTGTTTTTT. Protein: CASSKTAIREKLFF.

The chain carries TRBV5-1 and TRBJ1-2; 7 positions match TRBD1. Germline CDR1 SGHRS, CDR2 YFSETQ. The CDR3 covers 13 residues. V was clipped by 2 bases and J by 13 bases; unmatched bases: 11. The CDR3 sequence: CASSLQGTGVGTF. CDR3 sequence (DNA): TGCGCCAGCAGCTTACAGGGGACCGGAGTGGGCACCTTC.

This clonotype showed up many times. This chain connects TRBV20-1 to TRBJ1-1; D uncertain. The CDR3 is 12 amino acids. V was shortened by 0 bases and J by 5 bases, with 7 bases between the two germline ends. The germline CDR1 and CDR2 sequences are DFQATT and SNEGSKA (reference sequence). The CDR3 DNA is TGCAGTGCTAGAGATCGGGAAACTGAAGCTTTCTTT. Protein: CSARDRETEAFF.

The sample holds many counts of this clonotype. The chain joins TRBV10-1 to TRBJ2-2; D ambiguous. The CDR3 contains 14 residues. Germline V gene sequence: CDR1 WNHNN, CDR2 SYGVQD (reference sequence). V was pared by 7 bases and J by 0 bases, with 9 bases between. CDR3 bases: TGCGCCAGCAAAAACAGCGCGAACACCGGGGAGCTGTTTTTT. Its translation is CASKNSANTGELFF.

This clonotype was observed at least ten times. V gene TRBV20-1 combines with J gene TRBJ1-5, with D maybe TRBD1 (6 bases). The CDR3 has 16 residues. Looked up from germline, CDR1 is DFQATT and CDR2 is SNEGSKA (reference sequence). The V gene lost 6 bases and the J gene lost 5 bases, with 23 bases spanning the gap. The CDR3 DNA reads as TGCAGTGCGAAAACAACTAGTGGACAGAGAGATCAGCCCCAGCATTTT. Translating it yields CSAKTTSGQRDQPQHF.